The clone carrying this T cell receptor beta chain was seen many times. Its target is not known. The record originates from a study of spatial heterogeneity in lung cancer. The time point: sample taken at primary tumor resection. The approximately 79 donors had untreated early-stage non-small cell lung cancer. No cells were sorted before sequencing. The whole RNA sequenced was extracted from tumor, nontumor lung or frozen PBMC. General study results and limits: The counts of expanded TCRs, ubiquitous and regional, tracked ubiquitous and regional nonsynonymous mutations, respectively. Within tumors, counts of expanded alpha and beta TCRs tracked tumor mutation counts.

Every TCR cDNA molecule carried a tag that served as a unique molecular identifier. Each CDR3 protein is one row after TCRdb ran MiXCR on the 5' RACE reads. The data contain 20,000 to 25,000 distinct CDR3 sequences, approximately 9% of them singletons. The length of the CDR3 is 12 residues. The V gene lost 8 bases and the J gene lost 5 bases, with 12 bases spanning the gap. Germline CDR1 reads KGHDR; CDR2 reads SFDVKD. V usage is TRBV24-1 and J usage is TRBJ2-7; D is possibly TRBD1 (5 bases). The sample in question was lung tumor tissue, obtained at surgery. This clonotype originated in a male donor with early-stage non-small cell lung cancer. The CDR3 protein is CATNQGSHEQYF. CDR3 coding DNA: TGTGCCACCAATCAGGGTTCCCACGAGCAGTACTTC.